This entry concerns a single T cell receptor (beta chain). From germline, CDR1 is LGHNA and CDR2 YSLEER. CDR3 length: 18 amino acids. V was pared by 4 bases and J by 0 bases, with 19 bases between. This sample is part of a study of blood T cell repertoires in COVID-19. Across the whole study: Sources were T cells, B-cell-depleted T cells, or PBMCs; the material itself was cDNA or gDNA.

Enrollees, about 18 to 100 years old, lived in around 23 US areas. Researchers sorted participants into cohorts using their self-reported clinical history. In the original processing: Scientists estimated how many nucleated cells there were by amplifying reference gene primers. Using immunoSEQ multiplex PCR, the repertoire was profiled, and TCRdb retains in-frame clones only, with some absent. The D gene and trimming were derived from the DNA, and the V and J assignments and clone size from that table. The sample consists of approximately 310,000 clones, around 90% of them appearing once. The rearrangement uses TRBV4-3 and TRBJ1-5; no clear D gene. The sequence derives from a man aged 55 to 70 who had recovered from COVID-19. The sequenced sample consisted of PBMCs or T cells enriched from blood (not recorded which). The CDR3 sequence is CASSRTVGSDYSNQPQHF. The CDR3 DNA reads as TGCGCCAGCAGCCGAACCGTCGGGTCGGATTATAGCAATCAGCCCCAGCATTTT.